This T cell receptor beta chain was captured in a study of Graves' ophthalmopathy and Graves' hyperthyroidism. TCR beta CDR3 regions were amplified from RNA transcripts. Second-round multiplex PCR came after a first-round RT-PCR that employed HTBI primers. Using its own MiXCR run on the multiplex PCR reads, TCRdb lists one record per CDR3 protein. Of some 390,000 distinct CDR3 sequences listed, about 16% were seen once; the top ten hold 1.5% to 2%. Per germline, CDR1 DFQATT and CDR2 SNEGSKA (reference sequence). The CDR3 extends over 18 amino acids. Trimming took 0 bases from V and 5 from J; bases not matched to a gene: 11. This clonotype was observed at least ten times.

The source is a woman aged 18 to 35 with Graves' ophthalmopathy. The sample consisted of peripheral blood. This sequence joins TRBV20-1 and TRBJ2-7; 15 positions agree with TRBD2. CDR3 loop: CSARDQPAGTSGRNEQYF. Written as DNA, the CDR3 is TGCAGTGCTAGAGATCAACCGGCAGGGACTAGCGGGAGGAACGAGCAGTACTTC.